Listed here are 27 T cell receptor beta chains from one sample, sequenced in a study of cytomegalovirus exposure and HLA in healthy donors. PCR employed 60 Vbeta and 13 Jbeta primers. Clones were read by immunoSEQ multiplex PCR, and TCRdb kept only the in-frame ones, dropping some. Of 100,000 to 150,000 clones in the sample, around four fifths were seen once. Material: PBMCs. These receptors all come from a boy between 2 and 10 years old in good health and CMV-seronegative.

The J gene is TRBJ2-3, the V gene TRBV9, with D possibly being TRBD2 (5 bases). CDR3 length: 14 amino acids. Germline V CDR1 and CDR2: SGDLS, YYNGEE. Trimming pared 2 bases from V and 0 bases from J, leaving 7 bases between. DNA for the CDR3: TGTGCCAGCAGCGTCAGCGGCAGCACAGATACGCAGTATTTT. It codes for CASSVSGSTDTQYF.

This clone has more than one count but fewer than ten. The rearrangement links TRBV15 to TRBJ1-5; TRBD1 matches 8 bases. There are 20 residues in the CDR3. Trimming removed 0 bases from V and 2 bases from J; junction bases left unmatched: 15. The germline gives CDR1 LNHNV, CDR2 YYDKDF (reference sequence). The CDR3, as DNA: TGTGCCACCAGCAGAGAGGGAATCGGGCAGGGGGCGGTTGGCAATCAGCCCCAGCATTTT. Translation: CATSREGIGQGAVGNQPQHF. Full variable domain (remainder filled in from reference TRBV15 and TRBJ1-5): DAMVIQNPRYQVTQFGKPVTLSCSQTLNHNVMYWYQQKSSQAPKLLFHYYDKDFNNEADTPDNFQSRRPNTSFCFLDIRSPGLGDTAMYLCATSREGIGQGAVGNQPQHFGDGTRLSIL.

This clone turned up a few times. The chain employs TRBV6-4 and TRBJ2-7, with 7 bases aligning to TRBD1. The CDR3 runs 13 residues. J gave up 4 bases and V 2 bases, and 2 bases lay outside the gene matches. The germline V gene has CDR1 MRHNA and CDR2 SNTAGT. The CDR3 DNA reads TGTGCCAGCAGTGACGGGACAGCTTACGAGCAGTACGTC. Translated: CASSDGTAYEQYV.

CDR3 sequence: CASSEMGAGQPQHF. The CDR3 DNA sequence: TGTGCCAGCAGTGAAATGGGGGCCGGTCAGCCCCAGCATTTT. The chain employs TRBV2 and TRBJ1-5; weak D call: TRBD1 (6 bases). Germline V lookup: CDR1 SNHLY, CDR2 FYNNEI. This CDR3 region has 14 residues. V gave up 2 bases and J gave up 6 bases, with 11 bases separating them.

J is TRBJ2-7 and V is TRBV5-8, with TRBD1 as a possible D gene (6 bases). Germline V gene lookup returns CDR1 SGHTS and CDR2 YDEGEE. V gave up 1 base and J gave up 5 bases, with 13 bases separating them. The length of the CDR3 is 14 residues. The CDR3 DNA reads as TGTGCCAGCAGCTTGTTCGGACAGAACAACGAGCAGTACGTC. Amino acid sequence: CASSLFGQNNEQYV.

V is TRBV7-9 and J is TRBJ1-1, with TRBD1 matching over 10 bases. V shed 5 bases, J shed 7 bases, and the junction held 10 bases outside the gene matches. Germline V CDR1 and CDR2: SEHNR, FQNEAQ (reference sequence). CDR3 length: 15 amino acids. This CDR3 is CASSHTGTGDLEAFF. CDR3 nucleotide sequence: TGTGCCAGCAGCCACACCGGGACAGGGGACCTTGAAGCTTTCTTT. The full variable domain, its missing parts supplied by reference TRBV7-9 and TRBJ1-1, is DTGVSQNPRHKITKRGQNVTFRCDPISEHNRLYWYRQTLGQGPEFLTYFQNEAQLEKSRLLSDRFSAERPKGSFSTLEIQRTEQGDSAMYLCASSHTGTGDLEAFFGQGTRLTVV.

This rearrangement joins TRBV11-2 to TRBJ2-1; D gene unclear. The CDR3 is 14 residues long. CDR1 is SGHAT, CDR2 FQNNGV, per germline. V was cut by 2 bases and J by 4 bases, with 9 bases left in between. In DNA, the CDR3 is TGTGCCAGCAGCTTACAGGCCTCGTACAATGAGCAGTTCTTC. This sequence encodes CASSLQASYNEQFF.

V usage is TRBV18 and J usage is TRBJ1-2, with no clear D. V lost 6 bases and J 6 bases, leaving 14 bases between the germline ends. CDR1 is KGHSH and CDR2 is LQKENI in the germline V gene. CDR3 length: 13 residues. The CDR3 DNA sequence: TGTGCCAGCTCTCCGGCGGGTGGGGATGGCTACACCTTC. It encodes CASSPAGGDGYTF.

The rearrangement joins TRBV4-3 to TRBJ2-1; 10 bases agree with TRBD2. Germline V gene data show CDR1 as LGHNA and CDR2 as YSLEER. After removal of 0 bases from V and 5 bases from J, the junction contained 7 bases not matched to a gene. The CDR3 is made up of 17 amino acids. This CDR3 is CASSQDRERGGHNEQFF. CDR3 in DNA: TGCGCCAGCAGCCAAGATAGGGAGCGGGGGGGCCACAATGAGCAGTTCTTC.

The chain employs TRBV15 and TRBJ2-7; TRBD1 matches at 8 bases. Germline lookup yields CDR1 LNHNV and CDR2 YYDKDF (reference sequence). With V trimmed by 0 bases and J by 2 bases, 3 bases remained unmatched. CDR3 size: 15 residues. CDR3 protein: CATSRDSTGAYEQYF. The CDR3 nucleotides read TGTGCCACCAGCAGAGATTCGACAGGGGCCTACGAGCAGTACTTC.

This chain connects TRBV19 to TRBJ2-2, with 8 nucleotides matching TRBD1. Unmatched junction bases numbered 9, after V lost 7 bases and J lost 5 bases. The CDR3 has 15 residues. Germline CDR1 LNHDA, CDR2 SQIVND (reference sequence). CDR3 DNA sequence: TGTGCCAGTACGGGACCAGGGGGCTGGACCGGGGAGCTGTTTTTT. Translated: CASTGPGGWTGELFF.

V gene TRBV7-6 combines with J gene TRBJ1-1, with 7 bases identical to TRBD1. The CDR3 totals 15 residues. Germline assignment: CDR1 SGHVS and CDR2 FNYEAQ. The junction had 7 bases not matched to a gene; V was cut back by 6 bases and J by 0 bases. The CDR3 DNA follows: TGTGCCAGCAGACGGGACAGCCAAATGAACACTGAAGCTTTCTTT. Encoded protein: CASRRDSQMNTEAFF.

This clone has only one observation. V is TRBV19 and J is TRBJ1-1; TRBD1 is a possible D gene (5 bases). V was clipped by 5 bases and J by 3 bases, with 7 bases between them. CDR1 and CDR2 from the germline V gene are LNHDA and SQIVND (reference sequence). CDR3 length: 12 residues. The CDR3 coding sequence is TGTGCCAGTAGTCAGGGCTACACTGAAGCTTTCTTT. Encoded protein: CASSQGYTEAFF.

This clone was counted only a few times. This chain connects TRBV5-8 to TRBJ2-1; 9 nucleotides match TRBD2. CDR3 length: 15 residues. The germline gives CDR1 SGHTS, CDR2 YDEGEE. After removal of 2 bases from V and 6 bases from J, the junction contained 6 bases not matched to a gene. CDR3 DNA sequence: TGTGCCAGCAGCTTCCGGACTAGCGAACTCAATGAGCAGTTCTTC. Amino acid sequence: CASSFRTSELNEQFF.

The chain couples TRBV6-5 to TRBJ1-1; 12 bases agree with TRBD1. The V gene's germline CDR1 is MNHEY and CDR2 SVGAGI. The CDR3 sequence is 15 residues long. The J segment lost 6 bases and the V segment lost 4 bases, leaving 6 bases of the junction unmatched. The CDR3 DNA is TGTGCCAGCAGTTCGGCGGGACAGGGGGCGGCTGAAGCTTTCTTT. Amino acid sequence: CASSSAGQGAAEAFF.

This chain connects TRBV15 to TRBJ1-2; D gene unclear. Trimming removed 3 bases at V and 3 bases at J, with 20 bases between. CDR3 length: 17 residues. Germline V gene data show CDR1 as LNHNV and CDR2 as YYDKDF (reference sequence). Written as DNA, the CDR3 is TGTGCCACCAGCAGGCTCCCCCGCGACTCATTCTACTATGGCTACACCTTC. Translation: CATSRLPRDSFYYGYTF.

In this sample, this clone turned up a few times. The sample contains more than one DNA sequence encoding this CDR3. The chain is built from TRBV6-6 and TRBJ1-1, with 7 bases fitting TRBD1. Germline V lookup: CDR1 MNHNY, CDR2 SVGAGI (reference sequence). The CDR3 is 12 amino acids. The V gene end was trimmed by 6 bases and the J gene end by 4 bases; junction bases not matched to a gene: 2. The CDR3 DNA reads TGTGCCAGCAGCCGACAGGGCACTGAAGCTTTCTTT. Translated, it gives CASSRQGTEAFF.

The rearrangement links TRBV28 to TRBJ1-2; 7 bases align to TRBD1. The junction had 7 bases not matched to a gene; V was cut back by 1 base and J by 2 bases. Germline-derived CDR1 and CDR2 are MDHEN and SYDVKM. CDR3 length: 16 amino acids. DNA of the CDR3: TGTGCCAGCAGTTTATTCGGCTCCAGGGGGAACTATGGCTACACCTTC. This gives the protein CASSLFGSRGNYGYTF.

V and J are TRBV5-1 and TRBJ1-5; a weak D match, TRBD1 (5 bases). V lost 5 bases to trimming and J lost 2 bases, with 11 bases between them. The V gene's germline CDR1 is SGHRS and CDR2 YFSETQ. There are 14 residues in the CDR3. CDR3 bases: TGCGCCAGCAGTTTAGGAGGGGGCAATCAGCCCCAGCATTTT. Translated, it gives CASSLGGGNQPQHF. Filled out from reference TRBV5-1 and TRBJ1-5, the complete variable domain reads KAGVTQTPRYLIKTRGQQVTLSCSPISGHRSVSWYQQTPGQGLQFLFEYFSETQRNKGNFPGRFSGRQFSNSRSEMNVSTLELGDSALYLCASSLGGGNQPQHFGDGTRLSIL.

This clone was observed once. This rearrangement joins TRBV6-5 to TRBJ1-4; D remains ambiguous. The CDR3 runs 14 residues. CDR1 is MNHEY, CDR2 SVGAGI, per germline. V shed 2 bases and J shed 0 bases, with 4 bases lying between them. The CDR3 DNA follows: TGTGCCAGCAGTTACGAGTCAACTAATGAAAAACTGTTTTTT. This codes for CASSYESTNEKLFF.

The CDR3 spells CASSEFWTGHGYTF. In DNA, the CDR3 is TGTGCCAGCAGTGAATTTTGGACAGGGCATGGCTACACCTTC. This sequence joins TRBV2 and TRBJ1-2; 8 nucleotides line up with TRBD1. This CDR3 comprises 14 residues. Germline V CDR1 and CDR2: SNHLY, FYNNEI. Trimming at V came to 2 bases and at J to 6 bases, leaving 5 bases not matched to a gene.

This clone was detected a few times. The chain employs TRBV6-1 and TRBJ2-1, with D perhaps matching TRBD2 (6 bases). V lost 1 base and J lost 6, with 10 bases in between. Per germline, CDR1 MNHNS and CDR2 SASEGT. This CDR3 has 14 amino acids. The CDR3 protein is CASSEGGGANEQFF. For the CDR3, the DNA is TGTGCCAGCAGTGAAGGTGGAGGGGCCAATGAGCAGTTCTTC.

The chain joins TRBV5-6 to TRBJ1-4; D perhaps matches TRBD1 (5 bases). The CDR3 length is 15 residues. V was clipped by 4 bases and J by 14 bases, with 24 bases between them. Per the germline V gene, CDR1 is SGHDT and CDR2 is YYEEEE. CDR3 bases: TGTGCCAGCAGCCAGACGGGCCCCAGTTCGGGGGGGCTGTTTTTT. This encodes CASSQTGPSSGGLFF. Full variable domain (rest looked up from reference TRBV5-6 and TRBJ1-4): DAGVTQSPTHLIKTRGQQVTLRCSPKSGHDTVSWYQQALGQGPQFIFQYYEEEERQRGNFPDRFSGHQFPNYSSELNVNALLLGDSALYLCASSQTGPSSGGLFFGSGTQLSVL.

The sample holds a few counts of this clone. The genes are TRBV7-9 and TRBJ2-3; D perhaps matches TRBD1 (5 bases). There are 16 residues in the CDR3. Trimming removed 5 bases at V and 4 bases at J, with 19 bases between. From germline, CDR1 is SEHNR and CDR2 FQNEAQ (reference sequence). The CDR3 loop is CASSQRRAKGPDTQYF. DNA of the CDR3: TGTGCCAGCAGCCAAAGAAGGGCAAAGGGGCCAGATACGCAGTATTTT.

The CDR3 coding sequence is TGTGCCAGCAGTTCCATCCATCAGGGGGTCCGGAACACTGAAGCTTTCTTT. It translates to CASSSIHQGVRNTEAFF. This rearrangement joins TRBV27 to TRBJ1-1; 7 bases line up with TRBD1. The CDR3 contains 17 residues. Germline V gives CDR1 MNHEY, CDR2 SMNVEV (reference sequence). Trimming removed 4 bases from V and 1 base from J; junction bases left unmatched: 12.

This chain joins TRBV7-8 and TRBJ1-5, with D possibly TRBD1 on 6 matching bases. Per germline, CDR1 SGHVS and CDR2 FQNEAQ. The V and J ends lost 1 base and 4 bases respectively, with 17 bases between them. The CDR3 consists of 17 residues. Written as DNA, the CDR3 is TGTGCCAGCAGCTTAGGAACTACCGGGACAACTAATCAGCCCCAGCATTTT. This encodes CASSLGTTGTTNQPQHF. Complete variable domain (other parts from reference TRBV7-8 and TRBJ1-5): GAGVSQSPRYKVAKRGQDVALRCDPISGHVSLFWYQQALGQGPEFLTYFQNEAQLDKSGLPSDRFFAERPEGSVSTLKIQRTQQEDSAVYLCASSLGTTGTTNQPQHFGDGTRLSIL.

This clone was found once. The V gene is TRBV10-2, the J gene TRBJ1-6; D is ambiguous. The CDR3 extends over 14 amino acids. V was clipped by 8 bases and J by 9 bases, with 17 bases between them. Germline CDR1 reads WSHSY; CDR2 reads SAAADI. The CDR3 here is CASVGMVLGSPLHF. The CDR3 bases are TGCGCCAGCGTCGGGATGGTTCTGGGTTCACCCCTCCACTTT.